These 26 T cell receptor beta chains were all obtained from the same sample, sequenced in a study of blood T cells in healthy people across ages. Together with a sample-barcoded 5' primer, a J-beta primer mix was included in a second PCR lasting about 7 to 11 cycles. TCRdb re-analysed the 5' RACE reads in MiXCR, keeping a single row per CDR3 protein. The repertoire holds just under 900,000 distinct CDR3 sequences, with less than 35% as singletons. Source material: blood. These receptors came from a woman over 75 in good health.

J is TRBJ2-5 and V is TRBV6-2 or TRBV6-3; 14 nucleotides line up with TRBD2. The CDR3 loop spans 16 amino acids. The germline V gene has CDR1 MNHEY and CDR2 SVGEGT. Trimming removed 7 bases from V and 4 bases from J; junction bases left unmatched: 8. The CDR3 loop is CASNRLAGGRGETQYF. The CDR3, as DNA: TGTGCCAGCAACAGACTAGCGGGGGGGCGTGGAGAGACCCAGTACTTC.

The table lists this clonotype with many counts. The chain joins TRBV27 to TRBJ1-6; no reliable D call. The length of the CDR3 is 13 residues. Trimming removed 6 bases from V and 9 bases from J, with 12 bases in between. Germline CDR1 and CDR2: MNHEY and SMNVEV (reference sequence). The CDR3 sequence is CASSLGGSSPLHF. The CDR3 DNA sequence: TGTGCCAGCAGCTTAGGAGGGAGTTCACCCCTCCACTTT.

As to this clonotype: A read error may explain this, as a much larger clone is one base away. V is TRBV5-1 and J is TRBJ1-1, with D possibly TRBD1 on 5 matching bases. The CDR3 length is 16 residues. The germline V gene has CDR1 SGHRS and CDR2 YFSETQ. V was cut by 5 bases and J by 1 base, with 18 bases left in between. The DNA of the CDR3 is TGCGCCAGCAGACCGACCGCGACAGTCACGAACACTGAAGCTTTCTTT. Its protein product is CASRPTATVTNTEAFF.

Ten or more counts support this clonotype. V gene TRBV9 combines with J gene TRBJ2-5; D not resolved. V was trimmed by 4 bases and J by 4 bases, leaving 17 bases between them. Germline V gene lookup returns CDR1 SGDLS and CDR2 YYNGEE. The length of the CDR3 is 15 residues. The CDR3 is CASSQSVAAAETQYF. The CDR3 DNA sequence: TGTGCCAGCAGCCAAAGCGTGGCGGCAGCAGAGACCCAGTACTTC.

This clonotype occurred a few times. The chain has TRBV3-1 and TRBJ1-2; D gene ambiguous. The CDR3 length is 16 residues. V was clipped by 4 bases and J by 2 bases, with 17 bases between them. Germline lookup yields CDR1 LGHDT and CDR2 YNNKEL (reference sequence). The CDR3 bases are TGTGCCAGCAGCCTACGGGCCAGCGGAGGCAACTATGGCTACACCTTC. Residues: CASSLRASGGNYGYTF.

This clonotype was observed at least ten times. V usage is TRBV11-2 and J usage is TRBJ2-7, with D possibly matching TRBD1 (8 bases). This CDR3 spans 15 amino acids. Trimming shortened V by 2 bases and J by 3 bases, and 14 bases separated the two germline ends. CDR1 is SGHAT and CDR2 is FQNNGV in the germline V gene. Written as DNA, the CDR3 is TGTGCCAGCAGCTTAACACAGGGGGGGGGCTACGAGCAGTACTTC. Encoded protein: CASSLTQGGGYEQYF.

At least ten counts were recorded for this clonotype. The chain uses TRBV12-3 or TRBV12-4 and TRBJ1-5, with a tentative D call TRBD1 (5 bases). This CDR3 region has 14 residues. V lost 5 bases, J lost 4 bases, and 12 bases lay in between. The CDR3 spells CASSADSPNQPQHF. The CDR3 nucleotides are TGTGCCAGCAGTGCCGACAGTCCAAATCAGCCCCAGCATTTT.

Ten or more counts support this clonotype. The CDR3 sequence: CSARRTGPNTEAFF. The CDR3 nucleotides read TGCAGTGCTAGAAGGACAGGGCCGAACACTGAAGCTTTCTTT. V and J are TRBV20-1 and TRBJ1-1; 8 bases are a match to TRBD1. Per the germline V gene, CDR1 is DFQATT and CDR2 is SNEGSKA (reference sequence). CDR3 length: 14 residues. J gave up 1 base and V 2 bases, and 3 bases lay outside the gene matches.

In its sample, this clonotype was seen many times. The V call is TRBV6-5, the J call TRBJ2-1; D not resolved. Trimming removed 5 bases from V and 4 bases from J, with 15 bases in between. CDR1 MNHEY and CDR2 SVGAGI come from the germline V gene. This CDR3 is 15 amino acids long. The CDR3 spells CASSRKVVGYNEQFF. DNA for the CDR3: TGTGCCAGCAGTCGAAAAGTGGTAGGGTACAATGAGCAGTTCTTC.

In this sample, this clonotype turned up many times. The V call is TRBV7-2, the J call TRBJ2-1; TRBD2 aligns across 16 bases. The germline gives CDR1 SGHTA, CDR2 FQGNSA. The CDR3 is 17 amino acids. Germline trimming cut 3 bases from V and 7 bases from J; bases unmatched to any gene: 6. CDR3 amino acids: CASSLRGLAGGRNEQFF. CDR3 coding DNA: TGTGCCAGCAGCTTGAGGGGACTAGCGGGGGGGCGGAATGAGCAGTTCTTC.

About this clonotype: A single base separates this from a much larger clone, so it may be a read error. Without the conserved terminal phenylalanine or tryptophan, this CDR3 likely stems from a read error. The chain uses TRBV11-2 and TRBJ2-5, with 8 bases matching TRBD2. CDR3 length: 16 amino acids. J was trimmed by 1 base and V by 1 base; bases with no gene match: 5. CDR1 is SGHAT and CDR2 is FQNNGV in the germline V gene. CDR3 nucleotide sequence: TGTGCCAGCAGCTTAGGAGGGCGGGGGGCCCAAGAGACCCAGTACCTC. Translation: CASSLGGRGAQETQYL.

At least ten counts were recorded for this clonotype. The chain couples TRBV12-3 or TRBV12-4 to TRBJ1-6; possible D gene TRBD1, 6 bases. The CDR3 consists of 16 residues. The V gene lost 3 bases and the J gene lost 6 bases, with 15 bases spanning the gap. DNA of the CDR3: TGTGCCAGCAGTTTCCAACAGGGCTTGGGTAATTCACCCCTCCACTTT. Its protein product is CASSFQQGLGNSPLHF.

Concerning this clonotype: A read error is possible here, since a much larger clone lies one base away. The chain couples TRBV21-1 to TRBJ1-2. TRBV21-1 is tagged as a pseudogene. The CDR3 contains 17 residues. The CDR3 nucleotides are TGTGCCAGCAGCAATTCCGAGTACCAAGAGCTTAACTATGGCTACACCTTC. Translated, it gives CASSNSEYQELNYGYTF.

This clonotype turned up a few times. This sequence may be a read error, since a much larger clone differs from it by one base. This chain connects TRBV24-1 to TRBJ2-7, with D uncertain. Germline loops: CDR1 KGHDR, CDR2 SFDVKD. The CDR3 runs 15 residues. Between the trimmed V and J ends, which lost 9 bases and 7 bases, there was a span of 24 bases. This CDR3 is CATSAPSTFYNEQYF. The CDR3 nucleotides are TGTGCCACCTCAGCCCCCTCGACGTTCTACAATGAGCAGTACTTC.

The table lists this clonotype with many counts. This may be a read error, as it is one base from a much larger clone. The chain recombines TRBV12-3 or TRBV12-4 with TRBJ2-6; TRBD1 matches at 7 bases. This CDR3 has 15 amino acids. The DNA of the CDR3 is TGTGCCAGCAGTCCGAAGGGGGCGCGGGCCAACGTCCGGACTTTC. This sequence encodes CASSPKGARANVRTF.

Turning to this clonotype: Germline and junction disagree at one end, which may indicate a read error. The V gene is TRBV12-3 or TRBV12-4, the J gene TRBJ2-3, with 12 bases that match TRBD2. CDR3 length: 19 residues. CDR3 sequence reads: CASSSNSISSGGAPDAQYF. In nucleotides, the CDR3 is TGTGCCAGCAGCTCCAATTCGATTTCTAGCGGGGGGGCCCCAGATGCGCAGTATTTT.

V and J are TRBV7-2 and TRBJ2-4; D is possibly TRBD2 (6 bases). The J call may be mistaken, given a closer DNA end match to TRBJ2-7. Germline V CDR1 and CDR2: SGHTA, FQGNSA. The CDR3 extends over 17 amino acids. CDR3 sequence reads: CASSLEGTGVGSYEQYF. CDR3 sequence (DNA): TGTGCCAGCAGCTTAGAGGGAACGGGGGTTGGATCCTACGAGCAGTACTTC.

This clonotype was found once. The rearrangement uses TRBV28 and TRBJ2-7; D is possibly TRBD1 (6 bases). Germline CDR1 is MDHEN and CDR2 is SYDVKM. The CDR3 spans 15 residues. The V gene lost 4 bases and the J gene lost 0 bases, with 13 bases spanning the gap. The CDR3 DNA follows: TGTGCCAGCAGTTGGAGCGGACAGAGCTCCTACGAGCAGTACTTC. This codes for CASSWSGQSSYEQYF.

Points on this clonotype: This clone may be a read error of a much larger clone one base away. The chain combines TRBV20-1 with TRBJ1-4; D is undetermined. Trimming removed 0 bases at V and 4 bases at J, with 9 bases between. Germline values: CDR1 DFQATT, CDR2 SNEGSKA (reference sequence). CDR3 length equals 14 residues. The CDR3: CSARDLGNNEKLFF. The CDR3 DNA sequence: TGCAGTGCTAGAGACCTGGGGAATAATGAAAAACTGTTTTTT.

This clonotype was seen more than once but under ten times. The gene calls are TRBV7-9 and TRBJ1-1; D not resolved. The V end lost 2 bases, the J end lost 4 bases, and 8 bases lay between the germline ends. The CDR3 contains 13 residues. Germline CDR1 SEHNR, CDR2 FQNEAQ (reference sequence). The CDR3 DNA follows: TGTGCCAGCAGCTTACCTCTCCTCACTGAAGCTTTCTTT. This encodes CASSLPLLTEAFF.

This rearrangement joins TRBV20-1 to TRBJ1-5; D is unresolved. V was trimmed by 4 bases and J by 8 bases, leaving 21 bases between them. Germline loops: CDR1 DFQATT, CDR2 SNEGSKA (reference sequence). This CDR3 is 15 amino acids long. CDR3 sequence reads: CSANHDSSSGKPQHF. In DNA, the CDR3 is TGCAGTGCTAACCATGATAGTTCGTCCGGGAAGCCCCAGCATTTT.

Comment on this clonotype: This may come from a read error, since a much larger clone is one base off. This chain uses TRBV7-2 with TRBJ2-4; D is uncertain. Trimming cost V 5 bases and J 13 bases, with 24 bases left between them. Germline V gene sequence: CDR1 SGHTA, CDR2 FQGNSA. The CDR3 totals 15 residues. CDR3 sequence (DNA): TGTGCCAGCAGCCCGACTCCGGGCTTTCTTTACAAGCAGTACTTC. Residues: CASSPTPGFLYKQYF.

There are many counts of this clonotype. CDR3 loop: CASSPGGGRAGSEAFF. The CDR3, as DNA: TGTGCCAGCAGTCCCGGCGGGGGGCGCGCAGGATCTGAAGCTTTCTTT. The rearrangement joins TRBV12-3 or TRBV12-4 to TRBJ1-1; tentatively, D is TRBD1 (6 bases). The V and J ends lost 5 bases and 6 bases respectively, with 22 bases between them. The CDR3 sequence is 16 residues long.

The table lists this clonotype with many counts. The chain employs TRBV7-9 and TRBJ1-2; D is undetermined. V was pared by 5 bases and J by 4 bases, with 11 bases between. The germline V gene has CDR1 SEHNR and CDR2 FQNEAQ (reference sequence). There are 13 residues in the CDR3. This chain's CDR3 is CASSTDAPYGYTF. CDR3 bases: TGTGCCAGCAGCACAGATGCGCCCTATGGCTACACCTTC.

This clonotype showed up just a few times. The chain is built from TRBV20-1 and TRBJ1-4; 10 positions match TRBD1. This CDR3 has 17 residues. J lost 1 base, V lost 5 bases, and 10 bases had no gene match. Germline-derived CDR1 and CDR2 are DFQATT and SNEGSKA (reference sequence). CDR3 sequence (DNA): TGCAGTGCTCCCGACAGGGGGCTGTTTGGAACTAATGAAAAACTGTTTTTT. Protein: CSAPDRGLFGTNEKLFF.

In this sample, this clonotype turned up a few times. The rearrangement joins TRBV7-2 to TRBJ2-1, with D possibly being TRBD2 (5 bases). CDR3 length: 19 residues. Germline V gives CDR1 SGHTA, CDR2 FQGNSA. V was pared by 6 bases and J by 0 bases, with 24 bases between. The CDR3 bases are TGTGCCAGCAGTCGTATTTATTTTGATAGCGCCAGCTCCTACAATGAGCAGTTCTTC. Protein: CASSRIYFDSASSYNEQFF.